The 27 T cell receptor beta chains reported below all come from one sample, sequenced in a study of T cells in localized non-small cell lung cancer. Sequenced by immunoSEQ multiplex PCR; TCRdb stores in-frame clones only, minus some. The data show approximately 41,000 clones, more than 80% seen once. The specimen comprised peripheral blood mononuclear cells, sampled before any cancer treatment. Receptors were obtained from a male donor older than 55 with stage II lung adenocarcinoma.

The CDR3 nucleotides are TGTGCCAGCTCGCCAAGACAGGGGACCTCTGGGGCCAACGTCCTGACTTTC. It yields the protein CASSPRQGTSGANVLTF. J is TRBJ2-6 and V is TRBV18; 8 bases are shared with TRBD1. The CDR3 has 17 amino acids. The V gene end was trimmed by 6 bases and the J gene end by 0 bases; junction bases not matched to a gene: 7. Germline CDR1 KGHSH, CDR2 LQKENI.

Only one count was recorded for this clone. The J gene is TRBJ2-1, the V gene TRBV7-2; 11 nucleotides align to TRBD2. The CDR3 extends over 16 amino acids. V was pared by 1 base and J by 5 bases, with 4 bases of the junction left unmatched. CDR1 and CDR2 (germline): SGHTA, FQGNSA. This chain's CDR3 is CASSLEGTSGHNEQFF. DNA of the CDR3: TGTGCCAGCAGCTTAGAGGGGACTAGCGGACACAATGAGCAGTTCTTC.

The chain uses TRBV4-1 and TRBJ2-2, with 12 bases aligning to TRBD2. Germline CDR1 is MGHRA and CDR2 is YSYEKL. The CDR3 totals 18 residues. Trimming cost V 4 bases and J 4 bases; bases outside gene matches: 10. CDR3 amino acids: CASSPTPTSGRPTGELFF. The CDR3 DNA sequence: TGCGCCAGCAGCCCGACCCCTACTAGCGGGAGGCCCACCGGGGAGCTGTTTTTT.

V gene TRBV7-9 combines with J gene TRBJ1-4; D unresolved. The germline V gene encodes CDR1 SEHNR and CDR2 FQNEAQ (reference sequence). The CDR3 runs to 14 residues. V shed 3 bases and J shed 3 bases, with 8 bases lying between them. This CDR3 reads CASSFRSSNEKLFF. The CDR3 nucleotides read TGTGCCAGCAGCTTCCGTTCCTCTAATGAAAAACTGTTTTTT.

This sequence joins TRBV28 and TRBJ1-2; tentative D call: TRBD1 (5 bases). The CDR3 length is 15 residues. The V gene lost 4 bases and the J gene lost 5 bases, with 17 bases spanning the gap. Germline CDR1 is MDHEN and CDR2 is SYDVKM. CDR3 bases: TGTGCCAGCAGTTCGCTCGCAGGGAGTGAGTATGGCTACACCTTC. Protein sequence: CASSSLAGSEYGYTF.

The gene calls are TRBV9 and TRBJ2-3; TRBD2 might be the D (6 bases). Germline loops: CDR1 SGDLS, CDR2 YYNGEE. V lost 0 bases, J lost 1 base, and 6 bases lay in between. CDR3 length: 14 amino acids. CDR3 DNA: TGTGCCAGCAGCGTAGCTAGCGGCACAGATACGCAGTATTTT. This translates into CASSVASGTDTQYF.

The gene calls are TRBV9 and TRBJ2-3, with D possibly being TRBD2 (6 bases). The CDR3 has 16 residues. Between the trimmed V and J ends, which lost 4 bases and 3 bases, there was a span of 18 bases. The germline V gene encodes CDR1 SGDLS and CDR2 YYNGEE. The CDR3 reads CASSPTGTPGTDTQYF. The CDR3 DNA is TGTGCCAGCAGCCCAACCGGGACTCCAGGGACAGATACGCAGTATTTT.

The chain links TRBV4-1 to TRBJ2-5; D not resolved. The germline V gene encodes CDR1 MGHRA and CDR2 YSYEKL. Trimming removed 4 bases from V and 5 bases from J, with 11 bases in between. The CDR3 runs 13 residues. CDR3 protein: CASSRLTSETQYF. The CDR3 bases are TGCGCCAGCAGCCGCCTCACGTCTGAGACCCAGTACTTC.

The J gene is TRBJ1-2, the V gene TRBV25-1; weak D call: TRBD1 (5 bases). The length of the CDR3 is 16 residues. CDR1 and CDR2 from the germline V gene are MGHDK and SYGVNS. The V end was cut by 2 bases, the J end by 4 bases, with 17 bases between. CDR3 nucleotide sequence: TGTGCCAGCAGTGAACAAGGGCCAAGGGGCCGCTATGGCTACACCTTC. Amino acid sequence: CASSEQGPRGRYGYTF.

The V call is TRBV6-5, the J call TRBJ2-1; D might be TRBD1 or TRBD2, each matching 5 bases. Germline CDR1 reads MNHEY; CDR2 reads SVGAGI. V was trimmed by 8 bases and J by 3 bases, leaving 8 bases between them. This CDR3 has 12 residues. In nucleotides, the CDR3 is TGTGCCAGCGGGACCGACTACAATGAGCAGTTCTTC. Encoded protein: CASGTDYNEQFF.

V usage is TRBV5-5 and J usage is TRBJ2-7, with D unclear. Between the trimmed V and J ends, which lost 4 bases and 4 bases, there was a span of 12 bases. From germline, CDR1 is SGHKS and CDR2 YYEKEE (reference sequence). The CDR3 extends over 13 amino acids. The CDR3 reads CASSQDRRYEQYF. The CDR3 DNA follows: TGTGCCAGCAGCCAGGACCGCCGTTACGAGCAGTACTTC.

The chain employs TRBV6-5 and TRBJ1-1; D not certain. The CDR3 is made up of 13 amino acids. Trimming shortened V by 5 bases and J by 5 bases, and 12 bases separated the two germline ends. Germline V lookup: CDR1 MNHEY, CDR2 SVGAGI. The CDR3 DNA follows: TGTGCCAGCAGTGCCCGACCCGTGACTGAAGCTTTCTTT. Protein: CASSARPVTEAFF.

The chain has TRBV10-3 and TRBJ2-7; 8 positions agree with TRBD2. With 10 bases clipped from V and 2 bases from J, the junction kept 19 bases outside the gene matches. This CDR3 comprises 17 residues. In germline, CDR1 is ENHRY, CDR2 SYGVKD. The CDR3 bases are TGTGCCACACGAGGCCACCACGGACTAGCCGCCACCTACGAGCAGTACTTC. Amino acids: CATRGHHGLAATYEQYF.

The chain carries TRBV28 and TRBJ1-1; D is unresolved. The germline CDR1 and CDR2 sequences are MDHEN and SYDVKM. This CDR3 has 14 amino acids. V was cut by 6 bases and J by 1 base, with 12 bases left in between. The CDR3 coding sequence is TGTGCCAGCAGACTTGCCGGGCCGAACACTGAAGCTTTCTTT. Amino acid sequence: CASRLAGPNTEAFF.

J is TRBJ1-1 and V is TRBV25-1; D is unclear. The V gene's germline CDR1 is MGHDK and CDR2 SYGVNS. This CDR3 region has 11 residues. Between the trimmed V and J ends, which lost 4 bases and 6 bases, there was a span of 6 bases. The CDR3 nucleotides are TGTGCCAGCAGTGGAGGCGCTGAAGCTTTCTTT. Its translation is CASSGGAEAFF.

This sequence joins TRBV5-6 and TRBJ2-7, with D possibly TRBD2 on 6 matching bases. The CDR3 is made up of 16 amino acids. V dropped 5 bases and J dropped 2 bases, with 20 bases sitting between them. Looked up from germline, CDR1 is SGHDT and CDR2 is YYEEEE. This chain's CDR3 is CASSSTLREPPYEQYF. CDR3 DNA: TGTGCCAGCAGTTCCACACTTCGGGAGCCCCCCTACGAGCAGTACTTC.

V and J are TRBV2 and TRBJ2-3, with 8 nucleotides matching TRBD1. V lost 6 bases and J lost 0; bases outside the gene matches: 5. The V gene's germline CDR1 is SNHLY and CDR2 FYNNEI. The CDR3 is 15 amino acids. The CDR3 bases are TGTGCCAGCAGCGTGGACAGGGCGAGCACAGATACGCAGTATTTT. Amino acids: CASSVDRASTDTQYF.

The chain has TRBV6-5 and TRBJ2-7; no firm D call. Germline values: CDR1 MNHEY, CDR2 SVGAGI. Between the trimmed V and J ends, which lost 8 bases and 3 bases, there was a span of 14 bases. The length of the CDR3 is 13 residues. The CDR3, as DNA: TGTGCCAGCTCATCTACGCCATACTACGAGCAGTACTTC. The encoded protein is CASSSTPYYEQYF.

This clone has only a few counts. The genes are TRBV5-5 and TRBJ1-1; a possible D gene is TRBD1 (5 bases). The CDR3 totals 13 residues. In germline, CDR1 is SGHKS, CDR2 YYEKEE (reference sequence). The V end was cut by 4 bases, the J end by 6 bases, with 13 bases between. In DNA, the CDR3 is TGTGCCAGCAGCCTGACCCGGGACCCTGAAGCTTTCTTT. Translation: CASSLTRDPEAFF.

V usage is TRBV5-5 and J usage is TRBJ2-7; TRBD2 might be the D (5 bases). The CDR3 runs 13 residues. Germline CDR1 and CDR2: SGHKS and YYEKEE (reference sequence). Trimming shortened V by 3 bases and J by 6 bases, and 13 bases separated the two germline ends. CDR3 region: CASSSSEGSEQYF. The CDR3 region has the DNA TGTGCCAGCAGCTCAAGTGAGGGCTCCGAGCAGTACTTC.

The V gene is TRBV9, the J gene TRBJ1-1; TRBD1 aligns across 10 bases. V lost 1 base and J lost 1; bases outside the gene matches: 1. Germline V CDR1 and CDR2: SGDLS, YYNGEE. This CDR3 has 15 amino acids. As DNA, the CDR3 is TGTGCCAGCAGCGTAAGGGACAGGGGGAACACTGAAGCTTTCTTT. It is translated as CASSVRDRGNTEAFF. The complete variable domain, with remaining parts taken from reference TRBV9 and TRBJ1-1, reads DSGVTQTPKHLITATGQRVTLRCSPRSGDLSVYWYQQSLDQGLQFLIQYYNGEERAKGNILERFSAQQFPDLHSELNLSSLELGDSALYFCASSVRDRGNTEAFFGQGTRLTVV.

The chain employs TRBV7-9 and TRBJ1-3; no clear D gene. This CDR3 spans 15 amino acids. Germline CDR1 and CDR2: SEHNR and FQNEAQ (reference sequence). Trimming left V 3 bases short and J 4 bases short, with 13 bases between. Written as DNA, the CDR3 is TGTGCCAGCAGCTTGGAGGGATATTTCGGAAACACCATATATTTT. This gives the protein CASSLEGYFGNTIYF.

The chain carries TRBV30 and TRBJ2-5, with D unclear. From germline, CDR1 is GTSNPN and CDR2 SVGIG (reference sequence). The V end lost 0 bases, the J end lost 0 bases, and 8 bases lay between the germline ends. This CDR3 spans 14 amino acids. The CDR3 here is CAWSVKGYQETQYF. The DNA for the CDR3 is TGTGCCTGGAGTGTAAAAGGCTACCAAGAGACCCAGTACTTC.

The gene calls are TRBV4-1 and TRBJ2-1, with unresolved D. Germline-derived CDR1 and CDR2 are MGHRA and YSYEKL. The CDR3 length is 13 residues. Trimming took off 0 bases at V and 8 bases at J, with 8 bases between the two ends. Here the CDR3 reads CASSQDRRDEQFF. DNA of the CDR3: TGCGCCAGCAGCCAAGACCGGAGAGATGAGCAGTTCTTC.

The chain employs TRBV28 and TRBJ2-5, with TRBD1 as a possible D gene (6 bases). Trimming took 6 bases from V and 2 from J, leaving 13 bases between them. CDR1 is MDHEN and CDR2 is SYDVKM in the germline V gene. This CDR3 has 14 residues. This CDR3 reads CASRPDRLQETQYF. The CDR3, as DNA: TGTGCCAGCAGACCAGACAGGCTTCAAGAGACCCAGTACTTC.

The chain couples TRBV7-9 to TRBJ2-3; D is ambiguous. Per the germline V gene, CDR1 is SEHNR and CDR2 is FQNEAQ (reference sequence). The germline V and J ends were trimmed by 5 bases and 1 base, with 1 base remaining between them. CDR3 length equals 11 residues. The CDR3 is CASSRTDTQYF. In DNA form, the CDR3 reads TGTGCCAGCAGCCGCACAGATACGCAGTATTTT.

The J gene is TRBJ2-6, the V gene TRBV19, with D unresolved. CDR1 is LNHDA, CDR2 SQIVND, per germline (reference sequence). Trimming removed 10 bases from V and 1 base from J, with 8 bases in between. CDR3 length: 13 residues. CDR3: CATAVSGANVLTF. The DNA for the CDR3 is TGTGCCACCGCAGTATCTGGGGCCAACGTCCTGACTTTC.